Listed below are T cell receptor beta chains from one sample, sequenced in a study of cytomegalovirus exposure and HLA in healthy donors. The repertoire was sequenced with immunoSEQ multiplex PCR; TCRdb's copy has only in-frame clones and lacks some. The repertoire consists of 70,000 or so clones, with 94% occurring once and the leading ten covering roughly 1.4%. Sequencing was done on a sample of PBMCs. The receptors were gathered from a man aged 18 to 29 in good health and CMV-seropositive. Each CDR3 is given with its conserved first and last residue. D genes are given only for firm matches. The size of a clone is reported for some rows only, either as once, few or many, or as a class for expanded clones.

j_gene,abundance,d_gene,v_gene,CDR3nt,CDR3aa
TRBJ1-1,.,.,TRBV28,TGTGCCAGCAGTTTGTCGGGGGTGAACACTGAAGCTTTCTTT,CASSLSGVNTEAFF
TRBJ2-1,.,.,TRBV29-1,TGCAGCGCCCCACAGGGAGCAGTGAGCTCCTACAATGAGCAGTTCTTC,CSAPQGAVSSYNEQFF
TRBJ2-5,.,TRBD2,TRBV2,TGTGCCAGCAGTGAGCAGCCCGGGAGGGAGACCCAGTACTTC,CASSEQPGRETQYF
TRBJ2-1,.,TRBD2,TRBV5-1,TGCGCCAGCACCCTATTAGCGGGAGGGCTCGATGAGCAGTTCTTC,CASTLLAGGLDEQFF
TRBJ2-7,.,.,TRBV6-5,TGTGCCAGCAGTAACAACAGGGTCGGGTACGAGCAGTACTTC,CASSNNRVGYEQYF
TRBJ2-4,.,.,TRBV19,TGTGCCAGTAGTACAGGGTCGCAAAACATTCAGTACTTC,CASSTGSQNIQYF
TRBJ2-2,.,TRBD1,TRBV2,TGTGCCACCAGGCCTGACAGGGCGAACACCGGGGAGCTGTTTTTT,CATRPDRANTGELFF
TRBJ1-1,.,.,TRBV25-1,TGTGCCAGCAGTGACGTTAACTTGAACACTGAAGCTTTCTTT,CASSDVNLNTEAFF
TRBJ2-7,.,TRBD2,TRBV9,TGTGCCAGCAGCGTAGGACCAATAGCGGGAGTGGGCTACGAGCAGTACTTC,CASSVGPIAGVGYEQYF
TRBJ2-7,.,TRBD2,TRBV10-3,TGTGCCATCAGTGGGACTAGCGGGACCTACGAGCAGTACTTC,CAISGTSGTYEQYF
TRBJ2-7,.,.,TRBV18,TGTGCCAGCTCACCACCTACAAGAGGCTACGAGCAGTACTTC,CASSPPTRGYEQYF
TRBJ1-5,once,TRBD1,TRBV28,TGTGCCAGCAGTGAAGTTAATAGCGGGACAGGGGTTCAGCCCCAGCATTTT,CASSEVNSGTGVQPQHF
TRBJ2-3,.,.,TRBV30,TGTGCCTTCGTCTTAGCAGCAGATACGCAGTATTTT,CAFVLAADTQYF
TRBJ2-3,.,.,TRBV2,TGTGCCAGCTGGGCGGATACGCAGTATTTT,CASWADTQYF
TRBJ2-1,.,TRBD1,TRBV11-2,TGTGCCAGCAGCTCCGGGACAGGCAGGGGGAACTACAATGAGCAGTTCTTC,CASSSGTGRGNYNEQFF
TRBJ2-7,.,.,TRBV2,TGTGCCAGCAGCTACGTGCAGGGGAGGGGGTACGAGCAGTACTTC,CASSYVQGRGYEQYF
TRBJ2-1,.,.,TRBV30,TGTGCCTGGAGTGTGGGACTGGCACGTTTCTCCTACAATGAGCAGTTCTTC,CAWSVGLARFSYNEQFF
TRBJ1-5,.,.,TRBV25-1,TGTGCCAGCAGTGACCGGGGGGATCAGCCCCAGCATTTT,CASSDRGDQPQHF
TRBJ2-1,.,TRBD1,TRBV28,TGTGCCAGCAGTTTGACCGGGACAGGGGGTTACAATGAGCAGTTCTTC,CASSLTGTGGYNEQFF
TRBJ2-6,.,.,TRBV19,TGTGCCAGTGGACGGGAGAGCTCTGGGGCCAACGTCCTGACTTTC,CASGRESSGANVLTF
TRBJ2-2,few,.,TRBV28,TGTGCCAGCAGTCTTGTGGCCGCCGGGGAGCTGTTTTTT,CASSLVAAGELFF
TRBJ2-7,.,TRBD1,TRBV7-6,TGTGCCAGCAGCTCAGGGGGCAGCCCCTACTACGAGCAGTACTTC,CASSSGGSPYYEQYF
TRBJ2-7,once,TRBD2,TRBV30,TGTGCCTGGAGGCGAACGTCGGGGACTAGGCCCCTCTCCTACGAGCAGTACTTC,CAWRRTSGTRPLSYEQYF
TRBJ2-3,.,.,TRBV2,TGTGCCAGCAGTGAAGAGGGGCCTGGCACAGATACGCAGTATTTT,CASSEEGPGTDTQYF
TRBJ1-1,.,TRBD1,TRBV10-3,TGTGCCGTCCAGGGGGACAGTGGACTGAGGACTGAAGCTTTCTTT,CAVQGDSGLRTEAFF
TRBJ1-2,.,TRBD1,TRBV5-1,TGCGCCAGCAGCTCGGACGGACAGGGGAACTATGGCTACACCTTC,CASSSDGQGNYGYTF
TRBJ1-2,.,.,TRBV7-9,TGTGCCAGCACAACCGACAGGCGACCCTATGGCTACACCTTC,CASTTDRRPYGYTF
TRBJ2-5,.,.,TRBV7-9,TGTGCCAGCAGCCCAAGACTAGAAGAAGAGACCCAGTACTTC,CASSPRLEEETQYF
TRBJ2-2,once,.,TRBV10-1,TGCGCCAGCAGGGCGAGACTCACCGGGGAGCTGTTTTTT,CASRARLTGELFF
TRBJ2-7,few,.,TRBV27,TGTGCCAGCAGGACTAGTAACGAGCAGTACTTC,CASRTSNEQYF
TRBJ1-2,.,TRBD1,TRBV7-2,TGTGCCAGCAGCCGTGGGGGACAGGAAACCTATGGCTACACCTTC,CASSRGGQETYGYTF
TRBJ2-7,.,.,TRBV5-1,TGCGCCAGCAGCCCCCCGTCGCTAGACTACGAGCAGTACTTC,CASSPPSLDYEQYF
TRBJ1-1,.,.,TRBV5-1,TGCGCCAGCAGCTTGGATGGGCAGAACACTGAAGCTTTCTTT,CASSLDGQNTEAFF
TRBJ1-3,.,.,TRBV11-3,TGTGCCAGCAGCCGCCCCCGACATCAGGGGACCACTGGAAACACCATATATTTT,CASSRPRHQGTTGNTIYF
TRBJ1-1,.,TRBD1,TRBV6-5,TGTGCCAGCAGTTACGGGACAGGGAACACTGAAGCTTTCTTT,CASSYGTGNTEAFF
TRBJ2-1,.,TRBD2,TRBV10-3,TGTGCCATCAAGCGGGCGGGAGGCTCCTACAATGAGCAGTTCTTC,CAIKRAGGSYNEQFF
TRBJ2-1,.,TRBD2,TRBV7-9,TGTGCCAGCAGCCCTGGTACCGGGACTAGCGGGAGACTACACAATGAGCAGTTCTTC,CASSPGTGTSGRLHNEQFF
TRBJ2-7,.,.,TRBV5-1,TGCGCCAGCAGTGAGGAAGAAGGGGTCCTCTACGAGCAGTACTTC,CASSEEEGVLYEQYF
TRBJ1-4,.,.,TRBV27,TGTGCCAGCAGTTTGAGGGGGGGAGGTCGGGGTGAAAAACTGTTTTTT,CASSLRGGGRGEKLFF
TRBJ2-7,.,TRBD1,TRBV10-3,TGTGCCATCGGTTGGAGGGGACAGGGGCTCAACGAGCAGTACTTC,CAIGWRGQGLNEQYF
TRBJ1-5,.,TRBD1,TRBV30,TGTGCCTGGAGTGTACCTGGGACAGGGGGTAATCAGCCCCAGCATTTT,CAWSVPGTGGNQPQHF
TRBJ2-5,.,TRBD2,TRBV9,TGTGCCAGCAGCGGATTGGGGCTAGCGGGAGGGCAGGAGACCCAGTACTTC,CASSGLGLAGGQETQYF
TRBJ2-3,.,TRBD2,TRBV6-4,TGTGCCAGCAGTGAGGCTAGCGGGAGTGTGGATACGCAGTATTTT,CASSEASGSVDTQYF
TRBJ1-4,.,TRBD1,TRBV5-1,TGCGCCAGCAGCCACGGGGACAGAACTAATGAAAAACTGTTTTTT,CASSHGDRTNEKLFF
TRBJ2-7,.,TRBD2,TRBV5-4,TGTGCCAGCAGAAAAACTAGCGGGAGCTCCTACGAGCAGTACTTC,CASRKTSGSSYEQYF
TRBJ2-5,.,.,TRBV5-1,TGCGCCAGCAGCTCTCGGACTTTACAAGAGACCCAGTACTTC,CASSSRTLQETQYF
TRBJ1-1,.,.,TRBV28,TGTGCCAGCAGTTTGCTCAGCGGCGTGGCTTTCTTT,CASSLLSGVAFF
TRBJ2-5,.,.,TRBV4-1,TGCGCCAGCAGCCAAGCAGGGGAAGAGACCCAGTACTTC,CASSQAGEETQYF
TRBJ2-5,.,.,TRBV28,TGTGCCAGCAGTGCACCGACAGGTCGGGAGACCCAGTACTTC,CASSAPTGRETQYF
TRBJ1-5,few,TRBD1,TRBV6-1,TGTGCCAGCAGTGGGGACAGTGGGGATAGCAATCAGCCCCAGCATTTT,CASSGDSGDSNQPQHF
TRBJ2-1,.,.,TRBV5-1,TGCGCCAGCAGCTTGTTTCAGGATTGGGACAATGAGCAGTTCTTC,CASSLFQDWDNEQFF
TRBJ1-2,once,TRBD1,TRBV28,TGTGCCAGCAGTTTCCCCAGGGGGACGTCGGAGTTCTATGGCTACACCTTC,CASSFPRGTSEFYGYTF
TRBJ1-4,.,.,TRBV30,TGTGCCTGTCGGACATTCGTGGGTGAAAAACTGTTTTTT,CACRTFVGEKLFF
TRBJ2-5,.,.,TRBV7-9,TGTGCCAGCAGCCCGGGCCAGCCGGGACAAGAGACCCAGTACTTC,CASSPGQPGQETQYF